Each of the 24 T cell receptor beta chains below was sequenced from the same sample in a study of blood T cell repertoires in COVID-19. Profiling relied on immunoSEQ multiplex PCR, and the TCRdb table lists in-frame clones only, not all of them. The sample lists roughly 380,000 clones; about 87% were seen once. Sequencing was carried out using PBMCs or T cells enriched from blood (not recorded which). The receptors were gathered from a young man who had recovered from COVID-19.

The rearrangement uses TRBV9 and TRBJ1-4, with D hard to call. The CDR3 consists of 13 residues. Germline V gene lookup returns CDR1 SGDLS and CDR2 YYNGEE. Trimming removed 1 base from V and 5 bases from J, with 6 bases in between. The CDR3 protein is CASSVRGNEKLFF. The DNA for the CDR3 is TGTGCCAGCAGCGTAAGAGGGAATGAAAAACTGTTTTTT. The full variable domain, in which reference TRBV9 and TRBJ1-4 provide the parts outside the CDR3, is DSGVTQTPKHLITATGQRVTLRCSPRSGDLSVYWYQQSLDQGLQFLIQYYNGEERAKGNILERFSAQQFPDLHSELNLSSLELGDSALYFCASSVRGNEKLFFGSGTQLSVL.

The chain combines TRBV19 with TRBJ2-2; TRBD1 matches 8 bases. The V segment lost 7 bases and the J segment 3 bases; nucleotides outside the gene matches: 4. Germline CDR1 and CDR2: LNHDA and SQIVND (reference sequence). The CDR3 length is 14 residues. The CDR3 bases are TGTGCCAGTACCGGACAGGGCTACACCGGGGAGCTGTTTTTT. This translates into CASTGQGYTGELFF.

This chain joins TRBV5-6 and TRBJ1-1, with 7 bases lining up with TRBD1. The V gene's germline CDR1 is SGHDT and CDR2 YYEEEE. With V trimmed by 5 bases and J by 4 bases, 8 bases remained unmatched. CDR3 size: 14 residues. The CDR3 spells CASSGDSRGTEAFF. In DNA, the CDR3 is TGTGCCAGCAGTGGGGACAGCCGGGGCACTGAAGCTTTCTTT.

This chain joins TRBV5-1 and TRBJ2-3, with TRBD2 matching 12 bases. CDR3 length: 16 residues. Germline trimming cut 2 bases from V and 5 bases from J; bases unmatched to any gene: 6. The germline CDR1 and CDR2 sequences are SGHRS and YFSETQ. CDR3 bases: TGCGCCAGCAGCTTTACTAGCGGGGGGCATGAAGATACGCAGTATTTT. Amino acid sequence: CASSFTSGGHEDTQYF.

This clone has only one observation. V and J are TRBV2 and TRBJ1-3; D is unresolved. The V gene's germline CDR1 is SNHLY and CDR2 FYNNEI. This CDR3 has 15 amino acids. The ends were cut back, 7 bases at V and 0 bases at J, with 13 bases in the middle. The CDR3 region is CASTSGLFSGNTIYF. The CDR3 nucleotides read TGTGCCAGCACAAGTGGGCTGTTCTCTGGAAACACCATATATTTT.

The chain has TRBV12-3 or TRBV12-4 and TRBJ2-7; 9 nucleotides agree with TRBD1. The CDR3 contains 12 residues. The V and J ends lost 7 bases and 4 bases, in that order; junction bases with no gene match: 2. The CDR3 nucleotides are TGTGCCAGCACGACAGGGGGGTACGAGCAGTACTTC. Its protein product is CASTTGGYEQYF.

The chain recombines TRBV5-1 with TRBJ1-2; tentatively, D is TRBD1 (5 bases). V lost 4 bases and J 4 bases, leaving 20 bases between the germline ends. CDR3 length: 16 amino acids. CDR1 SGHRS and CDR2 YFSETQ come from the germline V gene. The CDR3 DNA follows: TGCGCCAGCAGCCCCGGGGGGGACTCCGAACTCTATGGCTACACCTTC. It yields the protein CASSPGGDSELYGYTF.

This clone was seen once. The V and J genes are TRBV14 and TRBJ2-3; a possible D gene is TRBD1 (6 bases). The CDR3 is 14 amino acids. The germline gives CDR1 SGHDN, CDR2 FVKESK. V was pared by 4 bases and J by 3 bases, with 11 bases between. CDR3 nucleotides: TGTGCCAGCAGCCGAACAGGGATTACAGATACGCAGTATTTT. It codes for CASSRTGITDTQYF.

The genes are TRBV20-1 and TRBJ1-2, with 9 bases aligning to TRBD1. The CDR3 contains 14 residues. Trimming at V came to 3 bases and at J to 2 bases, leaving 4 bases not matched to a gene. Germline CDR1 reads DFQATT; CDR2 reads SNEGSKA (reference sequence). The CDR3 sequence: CSASGTGINYGYTF. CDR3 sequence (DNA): TGCAGTGCTAGTGGGACAGGGATCAACTATGGCTACACCTTC.

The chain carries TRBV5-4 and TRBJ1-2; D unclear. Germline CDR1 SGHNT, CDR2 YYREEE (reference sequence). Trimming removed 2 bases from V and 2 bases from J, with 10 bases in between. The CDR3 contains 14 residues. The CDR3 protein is CASSFEGRNYGYTF. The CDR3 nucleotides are TGTGCCAGCAGCTTTGAGGGAAGAAACTATGGCTACACCTTC.

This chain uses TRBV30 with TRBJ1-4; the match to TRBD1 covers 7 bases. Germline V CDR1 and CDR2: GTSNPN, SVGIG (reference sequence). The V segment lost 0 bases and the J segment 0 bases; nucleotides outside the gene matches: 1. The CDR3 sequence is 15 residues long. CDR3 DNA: TGTGCCTGGAGTGTCGGGACAGCAACTAATGAAAAACTGTTTTTT. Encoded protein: CAWSVGTATNEKLFF.

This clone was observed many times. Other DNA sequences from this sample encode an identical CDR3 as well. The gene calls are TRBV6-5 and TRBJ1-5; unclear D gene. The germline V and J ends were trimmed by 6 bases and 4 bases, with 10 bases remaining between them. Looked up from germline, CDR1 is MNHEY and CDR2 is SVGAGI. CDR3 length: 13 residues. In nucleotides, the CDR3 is TGTGCCAGCAGCTCTACTCGTAATCAGCCCCAGCATTTT. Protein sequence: CASSSTRNQPQHF.

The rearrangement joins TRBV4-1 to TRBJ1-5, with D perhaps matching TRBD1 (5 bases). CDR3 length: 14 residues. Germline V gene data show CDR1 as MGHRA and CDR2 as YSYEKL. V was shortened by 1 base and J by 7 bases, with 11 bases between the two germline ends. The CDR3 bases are TGCGCCAGCAGCCAAGGCCTAAGGGGACAGCCCCAGCATTTT. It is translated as CASSQGLRGQPQHF.

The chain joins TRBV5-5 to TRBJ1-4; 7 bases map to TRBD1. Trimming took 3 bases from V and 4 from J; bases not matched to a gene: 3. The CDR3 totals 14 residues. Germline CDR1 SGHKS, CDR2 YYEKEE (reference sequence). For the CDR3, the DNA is TGTGCCAGCAGCTCCCAGGGGGTTAATGAAAAACTGTTTTTT. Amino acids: CASSSQGVNEKLFF.

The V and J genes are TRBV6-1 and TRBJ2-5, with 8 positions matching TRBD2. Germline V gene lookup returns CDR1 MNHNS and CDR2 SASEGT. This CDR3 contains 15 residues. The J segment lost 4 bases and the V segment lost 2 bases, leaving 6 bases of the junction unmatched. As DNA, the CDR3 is TGTGCCAGCAGTGAAAGCCGGGGGGGGCGAGAGACCCAGTACTTC. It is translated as CASSESRGGRETQYF.

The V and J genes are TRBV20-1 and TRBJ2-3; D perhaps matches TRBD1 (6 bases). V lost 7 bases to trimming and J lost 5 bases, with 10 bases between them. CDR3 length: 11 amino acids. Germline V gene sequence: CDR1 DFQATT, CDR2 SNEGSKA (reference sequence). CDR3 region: CSGGPGDTQYF. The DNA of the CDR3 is TGCAGTGGGGGGCCTGGAGATACGCAGTATTTT.

The CDR3: CASSLGEAGEQFF. CDR3 DNA sequence: TGTGCCAGCAGCTTAGGCGAAGCCGGTGAGCAGTTCTTC. This chain joins TRBV11-2 and TRBJ2-1; unclear D gene. There are 13 residues in the CDR3. V was cut by 1 base and J by 9 bases, with 10 bases left in between. Germline-derived CDR1 and CDR2 are SGHAT and FQNNGV.

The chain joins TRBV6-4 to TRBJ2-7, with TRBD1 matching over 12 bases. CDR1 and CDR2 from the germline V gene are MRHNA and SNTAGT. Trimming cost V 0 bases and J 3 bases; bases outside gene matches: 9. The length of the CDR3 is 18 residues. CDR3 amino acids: CASSDSKGTGGLDYEQYF. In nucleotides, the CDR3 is TGTGCCAGCAGTGACTCGAAGGGGACAGGGGGCCTCGACTACGAGCAGTACTTC.

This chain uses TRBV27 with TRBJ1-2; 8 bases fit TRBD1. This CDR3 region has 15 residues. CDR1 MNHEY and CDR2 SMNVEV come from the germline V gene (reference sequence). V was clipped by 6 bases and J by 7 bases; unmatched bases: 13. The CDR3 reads CASRQTGGGASGYTF. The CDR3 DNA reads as TGTGCCAGCAGACAAACAGGGGGAGGGGCCTCTGGCTACACCTTC.

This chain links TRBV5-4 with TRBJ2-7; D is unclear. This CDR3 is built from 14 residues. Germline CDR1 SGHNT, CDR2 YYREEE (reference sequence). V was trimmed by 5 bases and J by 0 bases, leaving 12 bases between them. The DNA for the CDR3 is TGTGCCAGCAGACAGCCGGAAAGCTCCTACGAGCAGTACTTC. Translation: CASRQPESSYEQYF.

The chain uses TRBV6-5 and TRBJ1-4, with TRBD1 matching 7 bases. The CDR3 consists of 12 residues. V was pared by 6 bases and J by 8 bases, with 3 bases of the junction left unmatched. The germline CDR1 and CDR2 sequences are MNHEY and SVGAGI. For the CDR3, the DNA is TGTGCCAGCAGCGGACAGGTCGAAAAACTGTTTTTT. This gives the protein CASSGQVEKLFF.

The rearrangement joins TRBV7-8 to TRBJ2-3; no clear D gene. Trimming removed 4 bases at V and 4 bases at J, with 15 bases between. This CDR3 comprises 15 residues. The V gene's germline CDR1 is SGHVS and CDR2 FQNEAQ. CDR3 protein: CASSSRRLLSDTQYF. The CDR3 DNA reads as TGTGCCAGCAGCTCCCGCCGTCTACTGTCAGATACGCAGTATTTT.

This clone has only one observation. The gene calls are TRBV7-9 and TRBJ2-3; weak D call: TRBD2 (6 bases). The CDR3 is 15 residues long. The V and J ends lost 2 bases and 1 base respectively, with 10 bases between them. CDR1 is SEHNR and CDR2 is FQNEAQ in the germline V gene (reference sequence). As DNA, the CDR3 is TGTGCCAGCAGCTTAATGGGAGGTGGCACAGATACGCAGTATTTT. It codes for CASSLMGGGTDTQYF. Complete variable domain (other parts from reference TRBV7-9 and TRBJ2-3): DTGVSQNPRHKITKRGQNVTFRCDPISEHNRLYWYRQTLGQGPEFLTYFQNEAQLEKSRLLSDRFSAERPKGSFSTLEIQRTEQGDSAMYLCASSLMGGGTDTQYFGPGTRLTVL.

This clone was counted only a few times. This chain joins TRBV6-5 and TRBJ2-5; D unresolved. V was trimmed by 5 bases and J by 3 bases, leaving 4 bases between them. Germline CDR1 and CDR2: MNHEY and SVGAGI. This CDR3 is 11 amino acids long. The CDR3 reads CASSPKETQYF. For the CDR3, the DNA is TGTGCCAGCAGTCCTAAAGAGACCCAGTACTTC.